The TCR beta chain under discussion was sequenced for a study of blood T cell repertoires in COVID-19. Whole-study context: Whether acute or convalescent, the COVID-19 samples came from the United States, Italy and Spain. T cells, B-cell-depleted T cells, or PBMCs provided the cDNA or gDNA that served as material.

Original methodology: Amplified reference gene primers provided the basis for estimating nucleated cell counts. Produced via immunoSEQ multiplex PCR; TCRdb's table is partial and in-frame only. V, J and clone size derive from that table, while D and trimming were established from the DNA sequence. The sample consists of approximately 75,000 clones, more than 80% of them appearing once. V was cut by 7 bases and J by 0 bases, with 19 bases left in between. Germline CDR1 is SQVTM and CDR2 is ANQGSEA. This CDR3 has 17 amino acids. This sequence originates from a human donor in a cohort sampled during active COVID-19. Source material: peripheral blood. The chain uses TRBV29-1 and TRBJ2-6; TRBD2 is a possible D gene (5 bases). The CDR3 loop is CSAVLGVVISGANVLTF. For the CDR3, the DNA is TGCAGCGCCGTACTCGGGGTGGTGATCTCTGGGGCCAACGTCCTGACTTTC. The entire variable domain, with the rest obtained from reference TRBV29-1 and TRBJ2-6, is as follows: SAVISQKPSRDICQRGTSLTIQCQVDSQVTMMFWYRQQPGQSLTLIATANQGSEATYESGFVIDKFPISRPNLTFSTLTVSNMSPEDSSIYLCSAVLGVVISGANVLTFGAGSRLTVL.